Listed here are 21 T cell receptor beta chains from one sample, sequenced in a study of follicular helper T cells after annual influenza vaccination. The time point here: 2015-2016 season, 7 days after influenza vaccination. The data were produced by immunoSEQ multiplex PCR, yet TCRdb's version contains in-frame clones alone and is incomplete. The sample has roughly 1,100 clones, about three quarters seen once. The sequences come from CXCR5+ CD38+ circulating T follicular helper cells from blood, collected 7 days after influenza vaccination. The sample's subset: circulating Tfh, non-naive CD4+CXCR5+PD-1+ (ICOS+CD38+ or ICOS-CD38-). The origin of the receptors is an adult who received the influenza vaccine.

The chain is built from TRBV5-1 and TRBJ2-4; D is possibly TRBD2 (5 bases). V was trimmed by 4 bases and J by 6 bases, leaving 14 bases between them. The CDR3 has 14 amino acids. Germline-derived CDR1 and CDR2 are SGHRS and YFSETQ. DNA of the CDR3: TGCGCCAGCAGCGCCCGGGGTAGCAGAAACATTCAGTACTTC. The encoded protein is CASSARGSRNIQYF.

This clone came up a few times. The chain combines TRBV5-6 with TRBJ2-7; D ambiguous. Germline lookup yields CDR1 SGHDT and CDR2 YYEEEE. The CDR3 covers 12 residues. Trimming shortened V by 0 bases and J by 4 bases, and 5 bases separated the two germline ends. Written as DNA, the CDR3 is TGTGCCAGCAGCTTGGACCGATACGAGCAGTACTTC. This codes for CASSLDRYEQYF.

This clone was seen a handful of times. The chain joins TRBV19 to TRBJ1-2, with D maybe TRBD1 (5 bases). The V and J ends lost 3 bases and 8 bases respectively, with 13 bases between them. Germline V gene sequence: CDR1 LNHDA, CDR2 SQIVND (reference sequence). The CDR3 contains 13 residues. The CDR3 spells CASSMGGEYGYTF. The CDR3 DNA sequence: TGTGCCAGTAGTATGGGAGGGGAATACGGCTACACCTTC.

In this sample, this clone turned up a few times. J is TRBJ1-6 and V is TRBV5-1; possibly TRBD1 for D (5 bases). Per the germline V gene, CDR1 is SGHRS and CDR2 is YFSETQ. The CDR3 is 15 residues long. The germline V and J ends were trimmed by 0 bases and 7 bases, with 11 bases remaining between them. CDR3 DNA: TGCGCCAGCAGCTTGGTGCGGGACCAGAATTCACCCCTCCACTTT. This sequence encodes CASSLVRDQNSPLHF.

CDR3 DNA: TGTGCCTGGACGCCAGGGGCCCCAGGGGCCCAGTACTTC. Protein product: CAWTPGAPGAQYF. J is TRBJ2-5 and V is TRBV30, with D possibly TRBD1 on 6 matching bases. This CDR3 has 13 residues. The ends were cut back, 4 bases at V and 9 bases at J, with 18 bases in the middle. The germline CDR1 and CDR2 sequences are GTSNPN and SVGIG (reference sequence).

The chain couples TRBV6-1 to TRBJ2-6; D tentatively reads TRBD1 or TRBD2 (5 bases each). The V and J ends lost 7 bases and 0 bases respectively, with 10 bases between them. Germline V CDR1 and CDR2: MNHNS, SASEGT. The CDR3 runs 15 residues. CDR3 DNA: TGTGCCAGCATCCGGGACGCCTCTGGGGCCAACGTCCTGACTTTC. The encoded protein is CASIRDASGANVLTF.

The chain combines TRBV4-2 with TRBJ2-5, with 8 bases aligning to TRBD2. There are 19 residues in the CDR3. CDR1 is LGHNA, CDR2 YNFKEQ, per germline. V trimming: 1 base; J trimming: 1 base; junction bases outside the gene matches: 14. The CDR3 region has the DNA TGTGCCAGCAGCCAAGGGCGCAGGGGCGGGGGGTCCTTCCAAGAGACCCAGTACTTC. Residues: CASSQGRRGGGSFQETQYF.

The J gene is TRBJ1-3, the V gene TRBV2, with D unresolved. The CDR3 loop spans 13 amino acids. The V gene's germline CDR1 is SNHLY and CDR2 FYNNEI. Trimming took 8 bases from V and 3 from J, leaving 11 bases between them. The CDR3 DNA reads TGTGCCAGCCGGTTGGACCTTGGAAACACCATATATTTT. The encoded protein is CASRLDLGNTIYF.

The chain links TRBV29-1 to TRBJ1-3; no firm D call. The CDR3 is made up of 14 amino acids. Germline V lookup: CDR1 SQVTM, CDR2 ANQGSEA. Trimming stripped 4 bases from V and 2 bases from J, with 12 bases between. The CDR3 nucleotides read TGCAGCGTTGGGCTACAGAAGACTGGAAACACCATATATTTT. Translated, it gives CSVGLQKTGNTIYF.

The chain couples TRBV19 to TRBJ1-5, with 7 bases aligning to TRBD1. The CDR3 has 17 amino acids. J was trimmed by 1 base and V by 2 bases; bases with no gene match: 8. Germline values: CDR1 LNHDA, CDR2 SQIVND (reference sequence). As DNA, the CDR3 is TGTGCCAGTAGTATAAACAGGGGTGGAAGGAGCAATCAGCCCCAGCATTTT. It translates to CASSINRGGRSNQPQHF.

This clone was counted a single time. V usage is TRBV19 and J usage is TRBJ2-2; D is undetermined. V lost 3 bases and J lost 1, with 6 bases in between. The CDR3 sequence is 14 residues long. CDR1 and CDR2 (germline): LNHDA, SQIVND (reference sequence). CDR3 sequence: CASSMSRNTGELFF. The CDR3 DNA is TGTGCCAGTAGTATGTCTAGGAACACCGGGGAGCTGTTTTTT. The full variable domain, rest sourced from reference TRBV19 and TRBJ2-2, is DGGITQSPKYLFRKEGQNVTLSCEQNLNHDAMYWYRQDPGQGLRLIYYSQIVNDFQKGDIAEGYSVSREKKESFPLTVTSAQKNPTAFYLCASSMSRNTGELFFGEGSRLTVL.

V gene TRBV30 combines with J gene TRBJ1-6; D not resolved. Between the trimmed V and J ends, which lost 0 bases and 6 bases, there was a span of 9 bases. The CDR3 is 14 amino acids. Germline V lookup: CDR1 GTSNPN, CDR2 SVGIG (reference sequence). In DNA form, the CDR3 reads TGTGCCTGGAGTGTCATGGGTAGTAATTCACCCCTCCACTTT. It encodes CAWSVMGSNSPLHF.

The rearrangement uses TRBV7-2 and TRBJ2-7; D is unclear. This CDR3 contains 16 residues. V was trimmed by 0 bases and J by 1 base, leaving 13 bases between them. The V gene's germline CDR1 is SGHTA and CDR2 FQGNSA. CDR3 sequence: CASSLAGQVGSYEQYF. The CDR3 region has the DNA TGTGCCAGCAGCTTAGCGGGTCAGGTGGGTTCCTACGAGCAGTACTTC.

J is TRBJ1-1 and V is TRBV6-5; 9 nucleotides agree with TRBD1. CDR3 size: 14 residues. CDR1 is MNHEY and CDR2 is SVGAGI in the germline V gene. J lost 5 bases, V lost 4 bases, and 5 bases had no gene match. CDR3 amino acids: CASSSGQGRTEAFF. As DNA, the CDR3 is TGTGCCAGCAGTTCGGGACAGGGAAGGACTGAAGCTTTCTTT.

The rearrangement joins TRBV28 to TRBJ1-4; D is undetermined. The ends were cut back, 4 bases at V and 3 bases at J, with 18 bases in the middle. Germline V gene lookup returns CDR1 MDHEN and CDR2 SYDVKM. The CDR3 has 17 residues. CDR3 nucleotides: TGTGCCAGCAGTTCGATAACCGGGATTGTATCTAATGAAAAACTGTTTTTT. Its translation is CASSSITGIVSNEKLFF.

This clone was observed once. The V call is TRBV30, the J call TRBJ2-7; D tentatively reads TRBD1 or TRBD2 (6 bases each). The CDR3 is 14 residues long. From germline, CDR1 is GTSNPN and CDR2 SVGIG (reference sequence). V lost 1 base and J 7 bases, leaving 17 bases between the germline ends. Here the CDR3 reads CAWSAGNRAGEQYF. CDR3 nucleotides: TGTGCCTGGAGTGCCGGGAACAGGGCGGGGGAGCAGTACTTC.

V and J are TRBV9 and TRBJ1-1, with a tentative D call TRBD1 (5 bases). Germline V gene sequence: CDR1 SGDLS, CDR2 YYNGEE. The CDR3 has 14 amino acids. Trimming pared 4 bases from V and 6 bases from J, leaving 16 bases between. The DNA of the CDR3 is TGTGCCAGCAGCCCCCGGGGCGGGTCAGCTGAAGCTTTCTTT. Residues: CASSPRGGSAEAFF.

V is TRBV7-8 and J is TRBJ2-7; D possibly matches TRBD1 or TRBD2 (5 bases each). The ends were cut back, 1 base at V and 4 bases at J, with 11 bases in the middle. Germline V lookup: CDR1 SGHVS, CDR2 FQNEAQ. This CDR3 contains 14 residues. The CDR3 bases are TGTGCCAGCAGCTTAGTTCCGGGGCCGTACGAGCAGTACTTC. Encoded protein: CASSLVPGPYEQYF.

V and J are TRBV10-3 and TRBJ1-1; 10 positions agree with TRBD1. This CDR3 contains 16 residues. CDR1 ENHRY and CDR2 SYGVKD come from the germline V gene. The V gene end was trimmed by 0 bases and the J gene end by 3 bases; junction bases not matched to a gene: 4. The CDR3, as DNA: TGTGCCATCAGTGAGTCGGGACAGGGGTGGTACACTGAAGCTTTCTTT. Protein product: CAISESGQGWYTEAFF.

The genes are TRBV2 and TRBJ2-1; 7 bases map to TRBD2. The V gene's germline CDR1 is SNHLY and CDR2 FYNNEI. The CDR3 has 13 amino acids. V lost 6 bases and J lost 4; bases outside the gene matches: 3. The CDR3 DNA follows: TGTGCCAGCAGCCTGGGACTATACAATGAGCAGTTCTTC. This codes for CASSLGLYNEQFF.

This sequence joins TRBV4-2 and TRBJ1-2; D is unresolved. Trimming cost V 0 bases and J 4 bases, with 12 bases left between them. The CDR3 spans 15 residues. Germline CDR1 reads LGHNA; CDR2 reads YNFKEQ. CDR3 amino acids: CASSQDHSVPYGYTF. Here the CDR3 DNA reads TGTGCCAGCAGCCAAGACCACAGCGTTCCCTATGGCTACACCTTC.